This T cell receptor beta chain emerged from a study of cytomegalovirus exposure and HLA in healthy donors. Turning to the study itself: There were roughly 120 million unique TCR beta sequences, drawn from roughly 200 million T cells, in an earlier analysis.

This clone was observed once. Its antigen remains unidentified. Healthy bone marrow donors made up the cohort. Both 60 Vbeta primers and 13 Jbeta primers went into the PCR. Sequenced by immunoSEQ multiplex PCR; TCRdb stores in-frame clones only, minus some. There are 85,000 to 90,000 clones in the sample; under 85% occur only once, and about 2.9% lies in the top ten. Study outcomes and limitations: With high specificity and sensitivity, the classifier reportedly diagnosed cytomegalovirus status. Owing to their indistinguishability, certain V segments, notably TRBV6-2 and TRBV6-3, were excluded.

V was cut by 5 bases and J by 3 bases, with 16 bases left in between. This CDR3 has 15 residues. The V gene's germline CDR1 is SGHTA and CDR2 FQGNSA. The clonotype originates from a man aged 30 to 45 in good health and CMV-seronegative. This sequence joins TRBV7-2 and TRBJ1-1, with D unresolved. Sample: PBMCs. Written as DNA, the CDR3 is TGTGCCAGCAGCCCCTGGGCGAGGGATGACACTGAAGCTTTCTTT. Its protein is CASSPWARDDTEAFF.